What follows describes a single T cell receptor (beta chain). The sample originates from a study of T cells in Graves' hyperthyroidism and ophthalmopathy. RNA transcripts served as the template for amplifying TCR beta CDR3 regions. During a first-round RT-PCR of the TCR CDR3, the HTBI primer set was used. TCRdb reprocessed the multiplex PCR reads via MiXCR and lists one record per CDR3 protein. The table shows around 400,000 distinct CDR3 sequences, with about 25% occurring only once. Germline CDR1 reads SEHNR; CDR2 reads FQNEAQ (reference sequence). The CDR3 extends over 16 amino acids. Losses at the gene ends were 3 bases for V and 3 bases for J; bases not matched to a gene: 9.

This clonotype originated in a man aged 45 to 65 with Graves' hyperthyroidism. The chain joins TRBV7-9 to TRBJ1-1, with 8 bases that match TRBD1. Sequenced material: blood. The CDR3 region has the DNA TGTGCCAGCAGCTTCCCTTACAGGGGGAGTGACACTGAAGCTTTCTTT. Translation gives CASSFPYRGSDTEAFF.